This TCR beta chain emerged from a study of T cells after yellow fever vaccination. Whole-study context: Preparation of the low-cell-number fractions used SMART-Seq v4 Ultra Low Input. General observations from the study: Reappearance after the booster was observed for most primary-vaccination clones (roughly 97% CD4, about 90% CD8). Abundant clonotypes from the bulk population could have been carried over as contaminants into FACS-sorted repertoires.

Generation of TCR cDNA used 5'RACE template switching (which added a universal primer site and UMIs). TCRdb reprocessed the 5' RACE reads via MiXCR and lists one record per CDR3 protein. The profile shows some 670,000 distinct CDR3 sequences, 9% to 15% of them singletons. Germline V gives CDR1 SEHNR, CDR2 FQNEAQ (reference sequence). The CDR3 has 17 residues. After removal of 4 bases from V and 6 bases from J, the junction contained 15 bases not matched to a gene. This clonotype showed up just a few times. Its antigen is unknown. This receptor was taken from a young man who received the YFV17D yellow fever vaccine. The sequencing used PBMCs, collected on the day of the yellow fever booster vaccination. The chain is built from TRBV7-9 and TRBJ1-5, with TRBD1 identical over 7 bases. For the CDR3, the DNA is TGTGCCAGCAGCTCCACAGGGGAAGGGCCCATCGGTCAGCCCCAGCATTTT. Amino acid sequence: CASSSTGEGPIGQPQHF.